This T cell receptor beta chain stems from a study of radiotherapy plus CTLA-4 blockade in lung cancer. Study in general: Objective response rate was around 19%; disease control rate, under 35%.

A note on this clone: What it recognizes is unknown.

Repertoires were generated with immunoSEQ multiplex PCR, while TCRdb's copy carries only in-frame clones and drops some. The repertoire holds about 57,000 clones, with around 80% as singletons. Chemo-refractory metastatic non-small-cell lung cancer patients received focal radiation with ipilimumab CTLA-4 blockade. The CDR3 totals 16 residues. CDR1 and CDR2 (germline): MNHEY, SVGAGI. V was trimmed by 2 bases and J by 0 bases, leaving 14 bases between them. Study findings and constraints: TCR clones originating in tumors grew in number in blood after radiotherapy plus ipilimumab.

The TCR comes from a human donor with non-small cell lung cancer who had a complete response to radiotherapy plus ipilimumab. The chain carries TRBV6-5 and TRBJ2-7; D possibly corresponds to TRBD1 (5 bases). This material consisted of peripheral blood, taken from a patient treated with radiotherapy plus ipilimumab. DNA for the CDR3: TGTGCCAGCAGTTACGGACACCTTCAGAGCTCCTACGAGCAGTACTTC. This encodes CASSYGHLQSSYEQYF.